The rows below give T cell receptor beta chains drawn from one sample of a study of response to subunit inactivated influenza vaccine. TCRdb passed the RT-PCR reads through MiXCR, listing each CDR3 protein once. Of approximately 530,000 distinct CDR3 sequences listed, approximately 7.7% are singletons. The specimen was PBMCs from blood, collected around 25 months after vaccination. Receptors originate from a man aged 50-75 years who received an inactivated influenza vaccine. Each CDR3 is given with its conserved first and last residue. The order of the fields is J gene, clone size, CDR3 length, D gene, V gene, CDR3 protein, CDR3 DNA. A D gene is named only where the DNA matches it firmly. Expanded clones get a size class; other rows say once, few or many, or leave the size out.

J: TRBJ2-5
size: many
length: 13
D: NA
V: TRBV12-3/TRBV12-4
CDR3: CASSLASQETQYF
DNA: TGTGCCAGCAGTTTAGCTTCACAAGAGACCCAGTACTTC

J: TRBJ1-2
size: NA
length: 15
D: NA
V: TRBV3-1
CDR3: CASTEQSGGPYGYTF
DNA: TGTGCCAGCACCGAACAAAGCGGGGGGCCCTATGGCTACACCTTC

J: TRBJ1-4
size: NA
length: 13
D: TRBD1
V: TRBV7-9
CDR3: CATIQGIDEKLFF
DNA: TGTGCCACCATACAGGGGATAGATGAAAAACTGTTTTTT

J: TRBJ2-1
size: few
length: 15
D: TRBD1
V: TRBV12-3/TRBV12-4
CDR3: CASSPQQGSYNEQFF
DNA: TGTGCCAGCAGTCCCCAACAGGGGAGCTACAATGAGCAGTTCTTC

J: TRBJ1-5
size: few
length: 15
D: NA
V: TRBV6-1
CDR3: CASRTVSYSNQPQHF
DNA: TGTGCCAGCAGGACAGTGAGTTATAGCAATCAGCCCCAGCATTTT

J: TRBJ2-7
size: NA
length: 12
D: NA
V: TRBV6-1
CDR3: CASTERVYEQYF
DNA: TGTGCCAGCACTGAAAGGGTTTACGAGCAGTACTTC

J: TRBJ1-1
size: few
length: 12
D: NA
V: TRBV7-8
CDR3: CASSPYSMEAFF
DNA: TGTGCCAGCAGCCCCTACTCAATGGAAGCTTTCTTT

J: TRBJ1-2
size: NA
length: 14
D: TRBD1
V: TRBV3-1
CDR3: CASSPVRTGGGYTF
DNA: TGTGCCAGCAGCCCAGTGCGGACAGGGGGCGGCTACACCTTC

J: TRBJ2-3
size: few
length: 15
D: TRBD2
V: TRBV5-1
CDR3: CASMIAGGPSDTQYF
DNA: TGCGCCAGCATGATAGCGGGAGGGCCATCAGATACGCAGTATTTT

J: TRBJ2-3
size: many
length: 13
D: NA
V: TRBV7-2
CDR3: CASSLGWRGTQYF
DNA: TGTGCCAGCAGCTTAGGCTGGCGCGGTACGCAGTATTTT

J: TRBJ1-5
size: few
length: 14
D: NA
V: TRBV5-1
CDR3: CASSPQGSGQPQHF
DNA: TGCGCCAGCAGCCCGCAGGGGTCCGGGCAGCCCCAGCATTTT

J: TRBJ2-1
size: NA
length: 18
D: TRBD1
V: TRBV3-1
CDR3: CACSKEFPGTGVVNEQFF
DNA: TGTGCCTGCAGCAAAGAATTCCCCGGGACAGGGGTGGTTAATGAGCAGTTCTTC

J: TRBJ1-2
size: NA
length: 14
D: TRBD1
V: TRBV7-2
CDR3: CASNRDRGNYGYTF
DNA: TGTGCCAGCAACCGGGACAGGGGGAACTATGGCTACACCTTC

J: TRBJ1-1
size: few
length: 15
D: NA
V: TRBV5-1
CDR3: CASSLRPDMNTEAFF
DNA: TGCGCCAGCAGCTTGAGGCCAGACATGAACACTGAAGCTTTCTTT

J: TRBJ2-5
size: once
length: 12
D: NA
V: TRBV2
CDR3: CASNSYKETQYF
DNA: TGTGCCAGCAATAGTTACAAAGAGACCCAGTACTTC

J: TRBJ2-1
size: NA
length: 11
D: NA
V: TRBV30
CDR3: CAWSVMAIIFF
DNA: TGTGCCTGGAGTGTGATGGCTATTATATTCTTC

J: TRBJ2-1
size: NA
length: 15
D: TRBD2
V: TRBV18
CDR3: CASSPSPTSTDEQFF
DNA: TGTGCCAGCTCACCATCCCCGACTAGCACCGATGAGCAGTTCTTC

J: TRBJ2-1
size: NA
length: 13
D: NA
V: TRBV7-2
CDR3: CASSLGTHNEQFF
DNA: TGTGCCAGCAGCTTAGGGACTCACAATGAGCAGTTCTTC

J: TRBJ2-4
size: few
length: 15
D: NA
V: TRBV20-1
CDR3: CSALRASISKNIQYF
DNA: TGCAGTGCTCTCAGGGCTAGCATCTCCAAAAACATTCAGTACTTC

J: TRBJ2-6
size: NA
length: 15
D: NA
V: TRBV5-1
CDR3: CASSLAVPGANVLTF
DNA: TGCGCCAGCAGCTTGGCGGTTCCTGGGGCCAACGTCCTGACTTTC

J: TRBJ2-5
size: NA
length: 16
D: NA
V: TRBV28
CDR3: CASKDAGTSGTETQYF
DNA: TGTGCCAGCAAGGATGCGGGGACATCCGGGACGGAGACCCAGTACTTC

J: TRBJ2-7
size: few
length: 14
D: TRBD1
V: TRBV7-2
CDR3: CASSLTRGPYEQYF
DNA: TGTGCCAGCAGCCTCACGAGGGGGCCCTACGAGCAGTACTTC

J: TRBJ2-5
size: few
length: 14
D: TRBD2
V: TRBV20-1
CDR3: CSASSGSTQETQYF
DNA: TGCAGTGCTTCTAGCGGGAGCACTCAAGAGACCCAGTACTTC

J: TRBJ1-5
size: many
length: 12
D: NA
V: TRBV12-3/TRBV12-4
CDR3: CASRSTVQPQHF
DNA: TGTGCCAGCAGATCGACAGTCCAGCCCCAGCATTTT

J: TRBJ2-3
size: many
length: 16
D: TRBD2
V: TRBV9
CDR3: CASSAPLAGGSDTQYF
DNA: TGTGCCAGCAGCGCCCCACTAGCGGGAGGATCAGATACGCAGTATTTT

J: TRBJ2-1
size: few
length: 14
D: NA
V: TRBV19
CDR3: CASSIVNRRNEQFF
DNA: TGTGCCAGTAGTATAGTTAACAGGCGCAATGAGCAGTTCTTC

J: TRBJ2-1
size: few
length: 16
D: TRBD1
V: TRBV12-3/TRBV12-4
CDR3: CASSSSGGRTYNEQFF
DNA: TGTGCCAGCAGTTCGTCAGGGGGCAGGACCTACAATGAGCAGTTCTTC

J: TRBJ2-3
size: NA
length: 18
D: NA
V: TRBV11-1
CDR3: CASSLEFGRGAPHDTQYF
DNA: TGTGCCAGCAGCTTAGAGTTTGGTCGGGGGGCCCCTCACGATACGCAGTATTTT

J: TRBJ2-1
size: many
length: 16
D: NA
V: TRBV4-3
CDR3: CASSPSAGNSYNEQFF
DNA: TGCGCCAGCAGCCCGTCGGCGGGGAACTCCTACAATGAGCAGTTCTTC

J: TRBJ1-2
size: many
length: 13
D: NA
V: TRBV2
CDR3: CASSEAGDGGYTF
DNA: TGTGCCAGCAGTGAAGCGGGAGACGGCGGCTACACCTTC

J: TRBJ2-2
size: many
length: 15
D: NA
V: TRBV29-1
CDR3: CSGTTSRGNTGELFF
DNA: TGCAGCGGGACTACTAGTCGGGGGAATACCGGGGAGCTGTTTTTT

J: TRBJ2-2
size: few
length: 17
D: TRBD2
V: TRBV29-1
CDR3: CSVGYRLALTNTGELFF
DNA: TGCAGCGTTGGGTACCGACTAGCGCTCACGAACACCGGGGAGCTGTTTTTT

J: TRBJ1-1
size: few
length: 14
D: NA
V: TRBV20-1
CDR3: CSARDYRADTEAFF
DNA: TGCAGTGCTAGAGACTACAGGGCGGACACTGAAGCTTTCTTT

J: TRBJ2-5
size: NA
length: 17
D: NA
V: TRBV5-1
CDR3: CASSLARAGEYQETQYF
DNA: TGCGCCAGCAGCTTGGCCCGAGCAGGGGAGTACCAAGAGACCCAGTACTTC

J: TRBJ2-5
size: many
length: 15
D: NA
V: TRBV19
CDR3: CASSRTRVGQETQYF
DNA: TGTGCCAGTAGTCGTACTAGGGTCGGACAAGAGACCCAGTACTTC

J: TRBJ1-1
size: NA
length: 14
D: NA
V: TRBV5-1
CDR3: CASSLAWQNTEAFF
DNA: TGCGCCAGCAGCTTGGCCTGGCAGAACACTGAAGCTTTCTTT

J: TRBJ2-7
size: NA
length: 13
D: TRBD1
V: TRBV4-3
CDR3: CASSLVRQGEQYF
DNA: TGCGCCAGCAGCCTTGTTAGACAGGGCGAGCAGTACTTC

J: TRBJ2-7
size: few
length: 12
D: NA
V: TRBV7-2
CDR3: CASSAVKREQYF
DNA: TGTGCCAGCAGCGCGGTGAAGCGGGAGCAGTACTTC

J: TRBJ1-2
size: many
length: 15
D: NA
V: TRBV5-1
CDR3: CASQTDPGAFYGYTF
DNA: TGCGCCAGCCAAACCGACCCGGGGGCTTTCTATGGCTACACCTTC

J: TRBJ2-5
size: many
length: 15
D: NA
V: TRBV29-1
CDR3: CSVSPLGYLEETQYF
DNA: TGCAGCGTTTCTCCTCTTGGTTATCTGGAAGAGACCCAGTACTTC

J: TRBJ2-6
size: many
length: 19
D: NA
V: TRBV11-2
CDR3: CASSLDTGRLPSGANVLTF
DNA: TGTGCCAGCAGCTTAGATACAGGGCGCCTCCCCTCTGGGGCCAACGTCCTGACTTTC

J: TRBJ2-1
size: NA
length: 14
D: NA
V: TRBV11-2
CDR3: CASSFGGGGNEQFF
DNA: TGTGCCAGCAGCTTTGGGGGCGGGGGCAATGAGCAGTTCTTC

J: TRBJ1-2
size: many
length: 15
D: NA
V: TRBV9
CDR3: CASSPRDNWRYGYTF
DNA: TGTGCCAGCAGCCCCCGGGACAATTGGAGGTATGGCTACACCTTC

J: TRBJ2-2
size: many
length: 16
D: TRBD2
V: TRBV29-1
CDR3: CSVKGTSGGNTGELFF
DNA: TGCAGCGTGAAGGGGACTAGCGGGGGGAACACCGGGGAGCTGTTTTTT

J: TRBJ2-5
size: NA
length: 15
D: NA
V: TRBV15
CDR3: CAASREADGQETQYF
DNA: TGTGCCGCCAGCAGAGAGGCAGACGGACAAGAGACCCAGTACTTC

J: TRBJ1-1
size: NA
length: 15
D: TRBD1
V: TRBV3-1
CDR3: CASSQGTGIDTEAFF
DNA: TGTGCCAGCAGCCAAGGGACAGGAATCGACACTGAAGCTTTCTTT

J: TRBJ1-3
size: few
length: 16
D: NA
V: TRBV15
CDR3: CATSSDRYSSGNTIYF
DNA: TGTGCCACCAGCAGTGACCGATACAGCTCTGGAAACACCATATATTTT

J: TRBJ2-1
size: NA
length: 13
D: NA
V: TRBV20-1
CDR3: CSARDQAPNEQFF
DNA: TGCAGTGCTAGAGATCAGGCGCCTAATGAGCAGTTCTTC

J: TRBJ2-1
size: many
length: 15
D: TRBD2
V: TRBV11-3
CDR3: CASSFSAGGVNEQFF
DNA: TGTGCCAGCAGCTTCTCGGCGGGAGGGGTAAATGAGCAGTTCTTC

J: TRBJ2-1
size: many
length: 15
D: TRBD2
V: TRBV12-3/TRBV12-4
CDR3: CASSFSGLAGYEQFF
DNA: TGTGCCAGCAGTTTTTCCGGACTAGCGGGCTATGAGCAGTTCTTC

J: TRBJ1-3
size: many
length: 15
D: NA
V: TRBV12-3/TRBV12-4
CDR3: CASRAAGTGGNTIYF
DNA: TGTGCCAGCAGGGCCGCAGGGACTGGCGGAAACACCATATATTTT

J: TRBJ2-5
size: few
length: 16
D: NA
V: TRBV7-3
CDR3: CASSLFSTRMGPAQYF
DNA: TGTGCCAGCAGCTTATTCTCCACTAGAATGGGCCCTGCCCAGTACTTC

J: TRBJ2-3
size: NA
length: 14
D: NA
V: TRBV10-3
CDR3: CAISLSGVTDTQYF
DNA: TGTGCCATCAGTCTATCAGGGGTTACAGATACGCAGTATTTT

J: TRBJ2-2
size: NA
length: 17
D: NA
V: TRBV6-5
CDR3: CASTLLDGRSSTGELFF
DNA: TGTGCCAGCACCTTACTCGACGGCCGATCCTCAACCGGGGAGCTGTTTTTT